This entry concerns a single T cell receptor (beta chain). Germline CDR1 and CDR2: MNHGY and SAAAGT. Trimming stripped 5 bases from V and 4 bases from J, with 11 bases between. CDR3 length: 13 residues. The treatment here: oral pan-JAK inhibitor, 5-10 mg twice daily. Reverse transcribed after extraction, RNA yielded cDNA as the sequencing template. Assay: immunoSEQ multiplex PCR; the TCRdb copy retains only in-frame clones and omits some. The sample has 200,000 to 250,000 clones; less than 45% are singletons. The sample originates from a study of CD8+ T cells in alopecia areata. This chain connects TRBV6-8 to TRBJ1-1; D unresolved. The sequence came from a human donor with alopecia areata. The source material was CD4+ T cells sorted from blood, sampled at approximately week 30, from a patient treated with tofacitinib. CDR3 residues: CASSPKVGTEAFF. The CDR3, as DNA: TGTGCCAGCAGTCCTAAAGTGGGCACTGAAGCTTTCTTT.